Presented here are 16 T cell receptor beta chains from one specimen sequenced in a study of T cell repertoires in cytomegalovirus infection. Each CDR3 protein gets one entry after TCRdb re-called the reads with MiXCR. This sample has about 360,000 distinct CDR3 sequences, with 15% to 20% found just once. The sample consisted of PBMCs. Every receptor here comes from a human donor in good health (CMV status not recorded). Some clones in this sample may be carry-over from other donors' samples.

V gene TRBV7-9 combines with J gene TRBJ1-5, with 7 bases fitting TRBD1. This CDR3 spans 14 amino acids. Germline V gene sequence: CDR1 SEHNR, CDR2 FQNEAQ (reference sequence). V lost 5 bases, J lost 5 bases, and 6 bases stayed unmatched. This chain's CDR3 is CASSPTDRDQPQHF. The DNA of the CDR3 is TGTGCCAGCAGCCCTACAGACAGGGATCAGCCCCAGCATTTT.

J is TRBJ1-4 and V is TRBV4-1; TRBD1 matches 10 bases. V shed 0 bases, J shed 7 bases, and the junction held 5 bases outside the gene matches. This CDR3 contains 16 residues. Germline values: CDR1 MGHRA, CDR2 YSYEKL. CDR3 residues: CASSQEKGQGSEKLFF. For the CDR3, the DNA is TGCGCCAGCAGCCAAGAAAAGGGACAGGGGAGTGAAAAACTGTTTTTT.

About this clonotype itself: Possible read error: a much larger clone is one base away. The rearrangement links TRBV4-3 to TRBJ2-1, with D possibly TRBD2 on 5 matching bases. From germline, CDR1 is LGHNA and CDR2 YSLEER. V lost 0 bases and J 10 bases, leaving 25 bases between the germline ends. The CDR3 spans 18 residues. For the CDR3, the DNA is TGCGCCAGCAGCCAAGATTCCCACCCAGCGGTAGGGCCGTTAGAGCAGTTCTTC. Its protein product is CASSQDSHPAVGPLEQFF.

This clonotype has ten or more counts. The chain has TRBV6-1 and TRBJ1-4; perhaps TRBD1 as D (6 bases). Germline loops: CDR1 MNHNS, CDR2 SASEGT. This CDR3 has 14 residues. Trimming pared 7 bases from V and 7 bases from J, leaving 16 bases between. In nucleotides, the CDR3 is TGTGCCAGCAAACCCCAGGGGTCGGTTGAAAAACTGTTTTTT. Its translation: CASKPQGSVEKLFF.

The chain recombines TRBV20-1 with TRBJ1-5; weak D call: TRBD1 (5 bases). Trimming took 4 bases from V and 6 from J, leaving 28 bases between them. The length of the CDR3 is 18 residues. Germline V gene lookup returns CDR1 DFQATT and CDR2 SNEGSKA (reference sequence). Here the CDR3 DNA reads TGCAGTGCTACCCGCTTTGGAGCAGGGACCACTAGGAGTCAGCCCCAGCATTTT. Translation: CSATRFGAGTTRSQPQHF.

The table lists this clonotype with a few counts. This chain joins TRBV11-2 and TRBJ2-3; 9 bases fit TRBD2. J lost 3 bases, V lost 8 bases, and 12 bases had no gene match. The length of the CDR3 is 16 residues. Germline lookup yields CDR1 SGHAT and CDR2 FQNNGV. The CDR3 spells CASRGGGSGGTDTQYF. In DNA, the CDR3 is TGTGCCAGCCGCGGGGGAGGTAGCGGGGGAACAGATACGCAGTATTTT.

This clonotype was seen more than once but under ten times. The chain uses TRBV7-2 and TRBJ2-1, with D possibly called TRBD1 or TRBD2 (7 bases each). The germline V gene has CDR1 SGHTA and CDR2 FQGNSA. The CDR3 runs 18 residues. V lost 2 bases, J lost 1 base, and 18 bases lay in between. The CDR3: CASSLPRRGRESYNEQFF. The CDR3 DNA reads as TGTGCCAGCAGCTTACCTCGGAGGGGGCGGGAGTCCTACAATGAGCAGTTCTTC.

Ten or more counts support this clonotype. The V call is TRBV7-6, the J call TRBJ1-6; D gene ambiguous. Germline-derived CDR1 and CDR2 are SGHVS and FNYEAQ. V was pared by 3 bases and J by 10 bases, with 10 bases between. This CDR3 has 13 amino acids. The CDR3 sequence is CASSFGFASPLHF. As DNA, the CDR3 is TGTGCCAGCAGCTTTGGGTTCGCGTCACCCCTCCACTTT.

The V and J genes are TRBV18 and TRBJ1-1, with D tentatively TRBD1 (6 bases). From germline, CDR1 is KGHSH and CDR2 LQKENI. The CDR3 has 14 residues. V lost 2 bases, J lost 8 bases, and 15 bases lay in between. The CDR3 region is CASSPTQGAVEAFF. The CDR3, as DNA: TGTGCCAGCTCACCAACACAGGGAGCGGTAGAAGCTTTCTTT. The full variable domain, rest sourced from reference TRBV18 and TRBJ1-1, is NAGVMQNPRHLVRRRGQEARLRCSPMKGHSHVYWYRQLPEEGLKFMVYLQKENIIDESGMPKERFSAEFPKEGPSILRIQQVVRGDSAAYFCASSPTQGAVEAFFGQGTRLTVV.

V gene TRBV28 combines with J gene TRBJ1-2, with D unclear. The CDR3 extends over 12 amino acids. Trimming cost V 10 bases and J 4 bases, with 13 bases left between them. Looked up from germline, CDR1 is MDHEN and CDR2 is SYDVKM. This CDR3 is CANTRWAYGYTF. The CDR3, as DNA: TGTGCCAACACCAGGTGGGCCTATGGCTACACCTTC.

This clonotype was observed at least ten times. This rearrangement joins TRBV7-2 to TRBJ2-2, with 10 bases identical to TRBD2. CDR1 is SGHTA and CDR2 is FQGNSA in the germline V gene. This CDR3 comprises 17 residues. V was pared by 6 bases and J by 3 bases, with 10 bases of the junction left unmatched. The CDR3 region is CASSLLPSGRYTGELFF. The CDR3 DNA follows: TGTGCCAGCAGTCTCTTGCCTAGCGGGAGATACACCGGGGAGCTGTTTTTT.

This rearrangement joins TRBV6-1 to TRBJ2-1, with D unclear. V was clipped by 4 bases and J by 5 bases, with 9 bases between them. There are 13 residues in the CDR3. Per germline, CDR1 MNHNS and CDR2 SASEGT. CDR3 nucleotide sequence: TGTGCCAGCAGTGCTGACTGGGACAATGAGCAGTTCTTC. This encodes CASSADWDNEQFF.

This clonotype was observed a few times. The chain joins TRBV9 to TRBJ1-2; D perhaps matches TRBD1 (6 bases). V was trimmed by 2 bases and J by 2 bases, leaving 13 bases between them. Germline loops: CDR1 SGDLS, CDR2 YYNGEE. This CDR3 is built from 15 residues. The chain's CDR3 is CASSVGTYNNYGYTF. The CDR3 nucleotides are TGTGCCAGCAGCGTCGGGACATACAACAACTATGGCTACACCTTC. The whole variable domain, filled in from reference TRBV9 and TRBJ1-2, reads DSGVTQTPKHLITATGQRVTLRCSPRSGDLSVYWYQQSLDQGLQFLIQYYNGEERAKGNILERFSAQQFPDLHSELNLSSLELGDSALYFCASSVGTYNNYGYTFGSGTRLTVV.

In its sample, this clonotype was seen a few times. CDR3: CASSQGVIYSNQPQHF. DNA for the CDR3: TGCGCCAGCAGCCAAGGGGTAATCTATAGCAATCAGCCCCAGCATTTT. J is TRBJ1-5 and V is TRBV4-1, with D hard to call. Germline values: CDR1 MGHRA, CDR2 YSYEKL. The CDR3 extends over 16 amino acids. The ends were cut back, 1 base at V and 0 bases at J, with 10 bases in the middle.

This chain connects TRBV6-8 to TRBJ1-2; no clear D gene. Trimming removed 6 bases at V and 2 bases at J, with 10 bases between. Germline V gene sequence: CDR1 MNHGY, CDR2 SAAAGT. The CDR3 totals 13 residues. The CDR3 region is CASRSRGNYGYTF. CDR3 nucleotide sequence: TGTGCCAGCAGATCTAGAGGGAACTATGGCTACACCTTC.

The chain recombines TRBV4-3 with TRBJ2-7; D is possibly TRBD1 or TRBD2 (5 bases each). V gave up 10 bases and J gave up 0 bases, with 25 bases separating them. The CDR3 runs to 17 residues. CDR1 and CDR2 from the germline V gene are LGHNA and YSLEER. The CDR3 nucleotides are TGCGCCACATCAACTTTCTTCTATGAGGGACCCTCCTACGAGCAGTACTTC. Its protein product is CATSTFFYEGPSYEQYF.